These 25 T cell receptor beta chains were sequenced from one sample in a study of PD-1 blockade in mismatch repair-deficient tumors. Profiling relied on immunoSEQ multiplex PCR, and the TCRdb table lists in-frame clones only, not all of them. This table has some 120,000 clones, 88% appearing once. Sequenced material: peripheral blood, taken approximately 71 weeks after starting pembrolizumab. The receptors come from an adult with mismatch repair-deficient cancer.

The V and J genes are TRBV28 and TRBJ2-5, with TRBD1 matching 11 bases. The CDR3 contains 14 residues. The V and J ends lost 6 bases and 5 bases, in that order; junction bases with no gene match: 5. CDR1 MDHEN and CDR2 SYDVKM come from the germline V gene. CDR3 DNA sequence: TGTGCCAGCAGGCGGGACAGGGGGGGTGAGACCCAGTACTTC. Translating gives CASRRDRGGETQYF.

CDR3 residues: CASSPGPSYEQYF. For the CDR3, the DNA is TGTGCCAGCAGCCCCGGGCCGTCCTACGAGCAGTACTTC. The chain employs TRBV11-3 and TRBJ2-7; D is uncertain. Trimming removed 5 bases at V and 1 base at J, with 9 bases between. The CDR3 consists of 13 residues. CDR1 is SGHNT and CDR2 is YENEEA in the germline V gene.

The CDR3 DNA sequence: TGTGCCAGCAGTCGAGGACTAGCGGATATTTACAATGAGCAGTTCTTC. Its translation is CASSRGLADIYNEQFF. V is TRBV28 and J is TRBJ2-1; TRBD2 matches 10 bases. The CDR3 sequence is 16 residues long. The germline V gene encodes CDR1 MDHEN and CDR2 SYDVKM. The V and J ends lost 5 bases and 4 bases, in that order; junction bases with no gene match: 8.

The chain joins TRBV19 to TRBJ1-2; D is unclear. Germline assignment: CDR1 LNHDA and CDR2 SQIVND (reference sequence). CDR3 length: 13 amino acids. V shed 7 bases and J shed 4 bases, with 13 bases lying between them. The CDR3 DNA sequence: TGTGCCAGTATTGATATCGCCGGCTATGGCTACACCTTC. This sequence encodes CASIDIAGYGYTF.

This chain links TRBV4-3 with TRBJ2-3, with 8 bases matching TRBD2. Germline trimming cut 0 bases from V and 0 bases from J; bases unmatched to any gene: 5. This CDR3 region has 17 residues. Germline V gene lookup returns CDR1 LGHNA and CDR2 YSLEER. In DNA, the CDR3 is TGCGCCAGCAGCCAAGATCCGGGAGGGCCTAGCACAGATACGCAGTATTTT. Its translation: CASSQDPGGPSTDTQYF.

This clone has a single count. J is TRBJ2-7 and V is TRBV7-2; TRBD2 matches 10 bases. The germline CDR1 and CDR2 sequences are SGHTA and FQGNSA. V was clipped by 5 bases and J by 5 bases; unmatched bases: 6. CDR3 length: 14 amino acids. DNA of the CDR3: TGTGCCAGCAGCAATTATCTAGCGGGAGACGAGCAGTACTTC. Its translation: CASSNYLAGDEQYF.

This clone has only one observation. The chain carries TRBV19 and TRBJ2-1; D might be TRBD1 or TRBD2, each matching 5 bases. V lost 3 bases to trimming and J lost 4 bases, with 13 bases between them. The germline CDR1 and CDR2 sequences are LNHDA and SQIVND (reference sequence). This CDR3 contains 15 residues. The CDR3 is CASSMSPGTYNEQFF. CDR3 bases: TGTGCCAGTAGTATGAGTCCAGGGACGTACAATGAGCAGTTCTTC.

The rearrangement uses TRBV7-9 and TRBJ2-7, with D uncertain. The CDR3 extends over 13 amino acids. Germline lookup yields CDR1 SEHNR and CDR2 FQNEAQ (reference sequence). With 0 bases removed from V and 3 bases from J, the gap between germline ends came to 6 bases. CDR3 sequence: CASSLATNYEQYF. CDR3 bases: TGTGCCAGCAGCTTAGCCACTAACTACGAGCAGTACTTC.

The rearrangement uses TRBV18 and TRBJ2-1, with 8 bases aligning to TRBD2. CDR1 is KGHSH, CDR2 LQKENI, per germline. The CDR3 loop spans 15 amino acids. J was trimmed by 5 bases and V by 3 bases; bases with no gene match: 6. The CDR3 sequence: CASSPLSGIDNEQFF. The DNA for the CDR3 is TGTGCCAGCTCACCGCTTAGCGGGATTGACAATGAGCAGTTCTTC.

This chain connects TRBV7-8 to TRBJ2-3; the match to TRBD1 covers 9 bases. The CDR3 has 18 amino acids. V lost 2 bases, J lost 2 bases, and 11 bases stayed unmatched. Germline V gives CDR1 SGHVS, CDR2 FQNEAQ. The CDR3 loop reads CASSLPVPDRGHTDTQYF. As DNA, the CDR3 is TGTGCCAGCAGCTTACCCGTACCGGACAGGGGCCACACAGATACGCAGTATTTT. Full variable domain (missing parts from reference TRBV7-8 and TRBJ2-3): GAGVSQSPRYKVAKRGQDVALRCDPISGHVSLFWYQQALGQGPEFLTYFQNEAQLDKSGLPSDRFFAERPEGSVSTLKIQRTQQEDSAVYLCASSLPVPDRGHTDTQYFGPGTRLTVL.

The V gene is TRBV27, the J gene TRBJ2-1; possible D gene TRBD2, 6 bases. This CDR3 spans 14 amino acids. In germline, CDR1 is MNHEY, CDR2 SMNVEV (reference sequence). V was clipped by 2 bases and J by 5 bases, with 10 bases between them. The CDR3 coding sequence is TGTGCCAGCAGTTTAGAGCGGGCCGACAATGAGCAGTTCTTC. This sequence encodes CASSLERADNEQFF.

This chain joins TRBV28 and TRBJ1-2, with unresolved D. The V end lost 6 bases, the J end lost 4 bases, and 9 bases lay between the germline ends. The CDR3 runs to 12 residues. Germline-derived CDR1 and CDR2 are MDHEN and SYDVKM. This CDR3 reads CASRRETYGYTF. The CDR3 DNA reads as TGTGCCAGCAGGAGGGAGACCTATGGCTACACCTTC.

This clone has only one observation. CDR3 amino acids: CASSGYRGPTGELFF. The CDR3 DNA is TGTGCCAGCAGCGGATACAGGGGGCCCACCGGGGAGCTGTTTTTT. This chain uses TRBV9 with TRBJ2-2; 9 nucleotides agree with TRBD1. From germline, CDR1 is SGDLS and CDR2 YYNGEE. This CDR3 spans 15 amino acids. The V gene end was trimmed by 3 bases and the J gene end by 4 bases; junction bases not matched to a gene: 4.

The V gene is TRBV5-1, the J gene TRBJ2-7; D might be TRBD1 (6 bases). There are 14 residues in the CDR3. Trimming shortened V by 2 bases and J by 3 bases, and 12 bases separated the two germline ends. Germline-derived CDR1 and CDR2 are SGHRS and YFSETQ. The DNA of the CDR3 is TGCGCCAGCAGCTTAGGGACACACAACTACGAGCAGTACTTC. Protein sequence: CASSLGTHNYEQYF.

A single count supports this clone. The CDR3 bases are TGTGCCAGCAGCTTGGGCCTGGGGGACAGCGGGTACGAGCAGTACTTC. It codes for CASSLGLGDSGYEQYF. The J gene is TRBJ2-7, the V gene TRBV5-4, with D perhaps matching TRBD1 (7 bases). This CDR3 contains 16 residues. CDR1 is SGHNT, CDR2 YYREEE, per germline (reference sequence). V was shortened by 0 bases and J by 4 bases, with 17 bases between the two germline ends.

V usage is TRBV7-7 and J usage is TRBJ2-1; possibly TRBD2 for D (5 bases). The CDR3 consists of 11 residues. In germline, CDR1 is SSHAT, CDR2 FNYEAQ (reference sequence). The V end lost 6 bases, the J end lost 9 bases, and 9 bases lay between the germline ends. In nucleotides, the CDR3 is TGTGCCAGCAGGAGGGTGCGTGAGCAGTTCTTC. Protein sequence: CASRRVREQFF. Drawing the rest from reference TRBV7-7 and TRBJ2-1, the complete variable domain is GAGVSQSPRYKVTKRGQDVTLRCDPISSHATLYWYQQALGQGPEFLTYFNYEAQPDKSGLPSDRFSAERPEGSISTLTIQRTEQRDSAMYRCASRRVREQFFGPGTRLTVL.

The genes are TRBV19 and TRBJ2-7, with TRBD2 matching 7 bases. This CDR3 is 13 amino acids long. V dropped 4 bases and J dropped 2; count of bases not matched to a gene: 2. The germline gives CDR1 LNHDA, CDR2 SQIVND (reference sequence). CDR3: CASSSGRTYEQYF. CDR3 DNA sequence: TGTGCCAGTAGTAGCGGGAGAACCTACGAGCAGTACTTC.

This chain joins TRBV19 and TRBJ2-3, with 9 bases matching TRBD2. Trimming at V came to 9 bases and at J to 4 bases, leaving 11 bases not matched to a gene. There are 15 residues in the CDR3. The germline V gene encodes CDR1 LNHDA and CDR2 SQIVND (reference sequence). This CDR3 reads CASKQGLAGPDTQYF. CDR3 bases: TGTGCCAGCAAACAGGGCCTAGCGGGACCAGATACGCAGTATTTT.

This clone was detected a few times. The rearrangement links TRBV6-5 to TRBJ2-7; 7 bases line up with TRBD1. Trimming took 2 bases from V and 3 from J; bases not matched to a gene: 7. Germline V CDR1 and CDR2: MNHEY, SVGAGI. This CDR3 spans 15 amino acids. DNA for the CDR3: TGTGCCAGCAGTTACGGGGTCCGACAGGGCTACGAGCAGTACTTC. As protein: CASSYGVRQGYEQYF.

The V and J genes are TRBV15 and TRBJ2-7, with no clear D. CDR3 length: 17 amino acids. Germline V gene lookup returns CDR1 LNHNV and CDR2 YYDKDF (reference sequence). Deletions cut 2 bases from V and 6 bases from J, with 23 bases between. The CDR3, as DNA: TGTGCCACCAGCAGATTGCGGACCGTATCAACCGCGGCCGAGCAGTACTTC. The encoded protein is CATSRLRTVSTAAEQYF.

The V and J genes are TRBV6-5 and TRBJ2-7, with TRBD1 identical over 12 bases. The V segment lost 5 bases and the J segment 3 bases; nucleotides outside the gene matches: 5. The CDR3 has 15 amino acids. Germline CDR1 is MNHEY and CDR2 is SVGAGI. The CDR3 reads CASSLGTGGYYEQYF. The CDR3 region has the DNA TGTGCCAGCAGTCTAGGGACAGGGGGCTACTACGAGCAGTACTTC.

V usage is TRBV5-1 and J usage is TRBJ2-1; 10 positions match TRBD2. The CDR3 loop spans 18 amino acids. V lost 1 base, J lost 0 bases, and 7 bases stayed unmatched. Germline V lookup: CDR1 SGHRS, CDR2 YFSETQ. CDR3 in amino acids: CASSLRLAGASSYNEQFF. The CDR3, as DNA: TGCGCCAGCAGCTTGCGTCTAGCGGGAGCCAGCTCCTACAATGAGCAGTTCTTC.

This rearrangement joins TRBV2 to TRBJ2-5; 7 positions match TRBD2. The CDR3 spans 14 residues. Germline V CDR1 and CDR2: SNHLY, FYNNEI. With V trimmed by 6 bases and J by 2 bases, 6 bases remained unmatched. CDR3 in amino acids: CASSLLALQETQYF. The CDR3, as DNA: TGTGCCAGCAGCCTACTAGCGCTTCAAGAGACCCAGTACTTC.

Turning to this clone: The sample carries other DNA sequences with the same CDR3. The chain couples TRBV27 to TRBJ2-2; D gene ambiguous. The V end lost 5 bases, the J end lost 4 bases, and 5 bases lay between the germline ends. CDR1 is MNHEY and CDR2 is SMNVEV in the germline V gene (reference sequence). The CDR3 is made up of 12 amino acids. Here the CDR3 DNA reads TGTGCCAGCAGTCCAAGCACCGGGGAGCTGTTTTTT. This sequence encodes CASSPSTGELFF.

The chain recombines TRBV15 with TRBJ2-7; D is unresolved. Trimming took off 0 bases at V and 5 bases at J, with 17 bases between the two ends. Per germline, CDR1 LNHNV and CDR2 YYDKDF (reference sequence). The CDR3 is made up of 16 amino acids. CDR3 sequence: CATSRDRLGFTDEQYF. For the CDR3, the DNA is TGTGCCACCAGCAGAGATAGATTAGGGTTCACCGACGAGCAGTACTTC.